A selection of T cell receptor beta chains follows, all from one sample in a study of identical twins. TCRdb re-analysed the 5' RACE reads in MiXCR, keeping a single row per CDR3 protein. This table has about 340,000 distinct CDR3 sequences, 9% to 15% appearing once. The sample was also reused in another study, on yellow fever vaccine responses in identical twins.

Sequencing was performed on CD8+ T cells sorted from blood. The receptors stem from a woman aged 18-35 years in good health. The CDR3 runs from the conserved cysteine through the conserved F or W.

v_gene	j_gene	CDR3aa
TRBV28	TRBJ1-1	CASSLSRFEAFF
TRBV20-1	TRBJ2-2	CSARISNTGELFF
TRBV5-1	TRBJ1-1	CASSLDPGRMNTEAFF
TRBV6-1	TRBJ2-1	CASSDTHPAQFF
TRBV29-1	TRBJ1-2	CSVVTGNGYTF
TRBV20-1	TRBJ2-3	CSAHRGRADTQYF
TRBV27	TRBJ2-1	CASKLAGGRYNEQFF
TRBV11-2	TRBJ2-1	CASSFTPTYEQFF
TRBV10-3	TRBJ1-1	CAISEHRREAFF
TRBV3-1	TRBJ2-3	CASSQLADTQYF
TRBV7-2	TRBJ1-4	CASSLGAATNEKLFF
TRBV5-1	TRBJ1-6	CASSLNPGTNSPLHF
TRBV20-1	TRBJ2-3	CSARVPLSGRAKTPSTDTQYF
TRBV20-1	TRBJ2-3	CSARVRNTDTQYF
TRBV5-1	TRBJ2-1	CASSSRTSGYNEQFF
TRBV12-3/TRBV12-4	TRBJ2-2	CASSSVVGELFF
TRBV12-3/TRBV12-4	TRBJ1-2	CASSFSAGSYSTYGYTF
TRBV11-2	TRBJ1-2	CASSSARGIYGYTF
TRBV5-1	TRBJ2-5	CASSLDSSPLAWETQYF
TRBV6-1	TRBJ2-6	CASAPRQGHSGANVLTF
TRBV7-9	TRBJ2-7	CASSDDRVYEQYF
TRBV7-2	TRBJ1-2	CASSLDLGNRYGYTF
TRBV6-1	TRBJ2-5	CASSEAAGGQETQYF
TRBV4-2	TRBJ2-7	CASSHSTSGTYEQYF
TRBV4-1	TRBJ2-7	CASSQGPHYEQYF
TRBV25-1	TRBJ2-7	CAVGQGPHEQYF
TRBV7-9	TRBJ2-5	CASSLPRRGGQETQYF
TRBV28	TRBJ2-3	CASSGTDTPTDTQYF
TRBV7-2	TRBJ2-3	CASSLDGLAVDTQYF
TRBV15	TRBJ2-2	CATSRGPGDRTGELFF
TRBV6-5	TRBJ2-3	CASKILSSTDTQYF
TRBV7-9	TRBJ2-1	CASSQVGLAGNEQFF
TRBV16	TRBJ1-6	CASSQSATSALHF
TRBV20-1	TRBJ2-5	CSASIWGVEGGETQYF
TRBV28	TRBJ2-1	CASSFVDRGRASINEQFF
TRBV29-1	TRBJ2-2	CSGRLAGARAGELFF
TRBV5-1	TRBJ2-2	CASSLASRGPTGELFF
TRBV4-2	TRBJ2-2	CASSHPGHLEGELFF
TRBV11-2	TRBJ2-1	CASSRHGGGAYNEQFF
TRBV7-8	TRBJ1-1	CASSLADRGRTEAFF
TRBV7-9	TRBJ2-1	CASTPSENPYNEQFF
TRBV29-1	TRBJ1-2	CSVEERSYGYTF
TRBV28	TRBJ2-2	CASSPQGGMNTGELFF
TRBV12-3/TRBV12-4	TRBJ2-3	CASSHRTSTDTQYF
TRBV7-9	TRBJ2-7	CASSLSSYEQYF
TRBV4-2	TRBJ2-3	CASSQVVADRGTDTQYF
TRBV29-1	TRBJ2-7	CSVKGGSSYEQYF
TRBV7-8	TRBJ2-1	CASSGGGPYNEQFF
TRBV2	TRBJ1-1	CASSEPNGGFTEAFF
TRBV7-9	TRBJ2-4	CASSLEVSNIQYF
TRBV27	TRBJ1-5	CASSLTGDNQPQHF
TRBV5-1	TRBJ2-1	CASRARLAGPFFSYNEQFF
TRBV7-6	TRBJ2-1	CASSPGGSYNEQFF
TRBV20-1	TRBJ1-1	CSARVQGRGDTEAFF
TRBV9	TRBJ2-1	CASSVEASAFYEQFF
TRBV2	TRBJ2-1	CARSGTSGYNEQFF
TRBV7-2	TRBJ2-1	CASSGTVSGARNEQFF